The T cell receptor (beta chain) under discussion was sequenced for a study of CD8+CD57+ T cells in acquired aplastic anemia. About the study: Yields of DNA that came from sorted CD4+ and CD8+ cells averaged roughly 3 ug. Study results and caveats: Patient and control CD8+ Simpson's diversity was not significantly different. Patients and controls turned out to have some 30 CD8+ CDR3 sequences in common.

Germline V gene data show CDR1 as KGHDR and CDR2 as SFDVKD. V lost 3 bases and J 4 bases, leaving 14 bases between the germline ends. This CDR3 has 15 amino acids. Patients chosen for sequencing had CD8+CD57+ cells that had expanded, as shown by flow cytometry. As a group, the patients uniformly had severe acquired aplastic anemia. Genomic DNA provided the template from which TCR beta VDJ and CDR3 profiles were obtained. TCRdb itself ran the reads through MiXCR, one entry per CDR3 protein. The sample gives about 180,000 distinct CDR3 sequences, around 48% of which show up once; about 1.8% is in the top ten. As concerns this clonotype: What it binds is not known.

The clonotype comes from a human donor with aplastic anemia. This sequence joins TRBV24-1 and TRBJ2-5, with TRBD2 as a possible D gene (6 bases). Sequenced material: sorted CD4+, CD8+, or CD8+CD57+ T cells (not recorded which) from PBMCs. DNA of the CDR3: TGTGCCACCAGTGATCCTTTGGGGGGACGAGAGACCCAGTACTTC. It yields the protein CATSDPLGGRETQYF.